This entry lists 9 T cell receptor beta chains sequenced from one sample in a study of T cells in Graves' hyperthyroidism and ophthalmopathy. RNA transcripts were the template for amplifying TCR beta CDR3 regions. RT-PCR in the first round (using the HTBI primer set) targeted the TCR CDR3. TCRdb re-derived calls from the multiplex PCR reads in MiXCR, one entry per CDR3 protein. The data contain hundreds of thousands of distinct CDR3 sequences, around 15% of them singletons. Sample: blood. The origin of the receptors is a woman aged 35 to 49 with Graves' ophthalmopathy.

The chain joins TRBV20-1 to TRBJ2-7; 9 nucleotides align to TRBD1. The V gene end was trimmed by 2 bases and the J gene end by 3 bases; junction bases not matched to a gene: 8. This CDR3 has 15 residues. From germline, CDR1 is DFQATT and CDR2 SNEGSKA (reference sequence). As DNA, the CDR3 is TGCAGTGCTAGAATGACAGGGGGTGGCCTCTACGAGCAGTACTTC. Translating gives CSARMTGGGLYEQYF.

This clonotype was recorded a few times. The chain employs TRBV12-3 or TRBV12-4 and TRBJ2-6, with TRBD1 identical over 7 bases. CDR3 length: 20 amino acids. V shed 5 bases, J shed 2 bases, and the junction held 18 bases outside the gene matches. The CDR3 coding sequence is TGTGCCAGCAGTCCACCAAGACAGGGCGGGCCTAAGACTGGGGCCAACGTCCTGACTTTC. The encoded protein is CASSPPRQGGPKTGANVLTF.

This clonotype was seen ten or more times. The chain uses TRBV10-1 and TRBJ2-5, with TRBD2 matching 8 bases. This CDR3 is built from 14 residues. The J segment lost 5 bases and the V segment lost 4 bases, leaving 6 bases of the junction unmatched. Germline values: CDR1 WNHNN, CDR2 SYGVQD (reference sequence). CDR3 DNA sequence: TGCGCCAGCAGTGCTGGCGGGAGGTTGGAGACCCAGTACTTC. It yields the protein CASSAGGRLETQYF.

This clonotype was seen repeatedly, ten times or more. The chain joins TRBV28 to TRBJ2-1, with a weak D call TRBD1 (6 bases). Germline loops: CDR1 MDHEN, CDR2 SYDVKM. The V end lost 3 bases, the J end lost 4 bases, and 10 bases lay between the germline ends. This CDR3 contains 14 residues. CDR3 sequence: CASSFGDRYNEQFF. Written as DNA, the CDR3 is TGTGCCAGCAGTTTCGGAGACAGGTACAATGAGCAGTTCTTC.

For this clonotype: An end of the junction does not agree with germline; a read error may underlie this. The CDR3: CASSLVSADPYEQYF. The CDR3 bases are TGTGCCAGCAGCTTGGTGTCAGCCGACCCCTACGAGCAGTACTTC. The gene calls are TRBV5-1 and TRBJ2-7, with D hard to call. The CDR3 is 15 residues long. Germline V gives CDR1 SGHRS, CDR2 YFSETQ.

The rearrangement joins TRBV4-2 to TRBJ1-2; 9 nucleotides line up with TRBD1. J gave up 11 bases and V 4 bases, and 5 bases lay outside the gene matches. The germline V gene has CDR1 LGHNA and CDR2 YNFKEQ. The CDR3 consists of 12 residues. This CDR3 reads CASSLDRGMYTF. CDR3 bases: TGTGCCAGCAGCCTCGACAGGGGGATGTACACCTTC.

At least ten counts were recorded for this clonotype. This chain's CDR3 is CASRGYSNQPQHF. DNA for the CDR3: TGTGCCAGCAGGGGTTATAGCAATCAGCCCCAGCATTTT. This chain connects TRBV2 to TRBJ1-5; D remains unclear. Trimming took off 6 bases at V and 0 bases at J, with 6 bases between the two ends. The CDR3 extends over 13 amino acids. The germline V gene encodes CDR1 SNHLY and CDR2 FYNNEI.

This clonotype was detected many times. This chain connects TRBV28 to TRBJ2-7; D gene unclear. V was cut by 8 bases and J by 2 bases, with 7 bases left in between. The CDR3 is made up of 11 amino acids. CDR1 and CDR2 from the germline V gene are MDHEN and SYDVKM. The CDR3 is CASGPTYEQYF. The CDR3 DNA reads TGTGCCAGCGGGCCGACCTACGAGCAGTACTTC.

J is TRBJ2-1 and V is TRBV7-9, with D perhaps given as TRBD1 or TRBD2 (5 bases each). The CDR3 totals 14 residues. V dropped 1 base and J dropped 5 bases, with 9 bases sitting between them. Germline loops: CDR1 SEHNR, CDR2 FQNEAQ (reference sequence). Here the CDR3 DNA reads TGTGCCAGCAGCTTAGGGGGGAACAACAATGAGCAGTTCTTC. Translating gives CASSLGGNNNEQFF.